The 23 T cell receptor beta chains reported below all come from one sample, sequenced in a study of regulatory T cells in long-lasting Graves disease. Specified time point: newly diagnosed GD, antithyroid drugs for less than 3 months. After RNA was extracted from PBMCs, the TCR library was made from it. Investigators prepared the TCR beta libraries by applying iRepertoire HTBI primers and Arm-PCR of CDR3 regions. In TCRdb, the multiplex PCR reads were re-called with MiXCR into one record per CDR3 protein. The sample records about 500,000 distinct CDR3 sequences, 12% being singletons. The same data also contributed to another study, on T cells in Graves' hyperthyroidism and ophthalmopathy.

This material consisted of peripheral blood mononuclear cells (PBMCs), taken at new diagnosis, from a patient treated with antithyroid drugs. Every receptor here comes from a woman aged 30 to 39 with Graves disease.

The chain joins TRBV24-1 to TRBJ2-1; 7 bases match TRBD2. The CDR3 is 14 amino acids. CDR1 is KGHDR and CDR2 is SFDVKD in the germline V gene. V shed 2 bases, J shed 13 bases, and the junction held 10 bases outside the gene matches. CDR3 sequence: CATSDSSGTLRQFF. Here the CDR3 DNA reads TGTGCCACCAGTGATTCGAGCGGGACGCTTCGCCAGTTCTTC.

This clonotype was recorded at least ten times. The J gene is TRBJ2-7, the V gene TRBV30; D is perhaps TRBD1 or TRBD2 (5 bases each). V was pared by 2 bases and J by 3 bases, with 17 bases between. The CDR3 runs 15 residues. Germline V gene data show CDR1 as GTSNPN and CDR2 as SVGIG (reference sequence). The DNA for the CDR3 is TGTGCCTGGAGTCCCACCCGGGACCGCAGCTACGAGCAGTACTTC. It codes for CAWSPTRDRSYEQYF.

The chain joins TRBV28 to TRBJ2-2; D is ambiguous. CDR1 MDHEN and CDR2 SYDVKM come from the germline V gene. This CDR3 contains 13 residues. Trimming removed 3 bases at V and 6 bases at J, with 8 bases between. The CDR3 is CASSLREAGELFF. CDR3 nucleotide sequence: TGTGCCAGCAGTTTGAGAGAGGCCGGGGAGCTGTTTTTT.

There are many counts of this clonotype. This chain's CDR3 is CASSPGVKNTEAFF. CDR3 DNA sequence: TGTGCCAGCTCACCAGGCGTAAAGAACACTGAAGCTTTCTTT. The chain uses TRBV18 and TRBJ1-1; D not certain. The germline V gene has CDR1 KGHSH and CDR2 LQKENI. The CDR3 is 14 amino acids. V was trimmed by 2 bases and J by 1 base, leaving 8 bases between them.

At least ten counts were recorded for this clonotype. The chain uses TRBV5-1 and TRBJ2-2; 7 bases line up with TRBD1. The trim removed 5 bases at V and 6 bases at J, leaving 10 bases unmatched. Germline V gene data show CDR1 as SGHRS and CDR2 as YFSETQ. The CDR3 is 15 amino acids. The CDR3 spells CASRTGTEDSGELFF. DNA of the CDR3: TGCGCCAGCAGAACCGGGACAGAGGATTCCGGGGAGCTGTTTTTT.

The CDR3 region has the DNA TGCAGTGCTACGCAGGGTAGTAGCGAGCAGTACTTC. It codes for CSATQGSSEQYF. The rearrangement joins TRBV20-1 to TRBJ2-7, with a weak D call TRBD1 (5 bases). CDR1 is DFQATT, CDR2 SNEGSKA, per germline (reference sequence). V shed 4 bases and J shed 6 bases, with 13 bases lying between them. The CDR3 is made up of 12 amino acids.

This clonotype occurred many times. The chain combines TRBV28 with TRBJ1-2; tentative D call: TRBD1 (5 bases). The germline V and J ends were trimmed by 6 bases and 5 bases, with 16 bases remaining between them. The germline gives CDR1 MDHEN, CDR2 SYDVKM. The CDR3 covers 14 residues. Here the CDR3 DNA reads TGTGCCAGCAGGCCAGGACACTTTATTTATGGCTACACCTTC. Translating gives CASRPGHFIYGYTF.

This clonotype appeared many times. The rearrangement links TRBV28 to TRBJ1-1; 8 bases map to TRBD1. CDR3 length: 14 amino acids. J was trimmed by 5 bases and V by 5 bases; bases with no gene match: 7. Germline lookup yields CDR1 MDHEN and CDR2 SYDVKM. The CDR3 DNA reads as TGTGCCAGCAGTACCACAGGGGGATGGACTGAAGCTTTCTTT. Protein product: CASSTTGGWTEAFF. Full variable domain (outside the CDR3, taken from reference TRBV28 and TRBJ1-1): DVKVTQSSRYLVKRTGEKVFLECVQDMDHENMFWYRQDPGLGLRLIYFSYDVKMKEKGDIPEGYSVSREKKERFSLILESASTNQTSMYLCASSTTGGWTEAFFGQGTRLTVV.

Points on this clonotype: This may come from a read error, since a much larger clone is one base off. This rearrangement joins TRBV9 to TRBJ2-3; D is possibly TRBD1 or TRBD2 (5 bases each). From germline, CDR1 is SGDLS and CDR2 YYNGEE. The CDR3 covers 16 residues. The CDR3 DNA follows: TGTGCCAGCAGCCAAGTTGGGGGTTCTAGCATAGATACGCAGTATTTT. Protein sequence: CASSQVGGSSIDTQYF.

This chain uses TRBV27 with TRBJ1-1; the D is unclear. Trimming cost V 7 bases and J 3 bases, with 15 bases left between them. Germline CDR1 is MNHEY and CDR2 is SMNVEV (reference sequence). The CDR3 sequence is 14 residues long. The CDR3 nucleotides are TGTGCCAGCATTAATATTAATGAGGACACTGAAGCTTTCTTT. It codes for CASININEDTEAFF.

There are many counts of this clonotype. Here the CDR3 reads CASSQVRTGVHEQYF. The CDR3 coding sequence is TGTGCCAGCAGCCAAGTGAGGACAGGGGTCCACGAGCAGTACTTC. V and J are TRBV14 and TRBJ2-7; 9 nucleotides match TRBD1. The CDR3 has 15 residues. CDR1 SGHDN and CDR2 FVKESK come from the germline V gene. Trimming cost V 1 base and J 5 bases; bases outside gene matches: 6.

Of note for this clonotype: Relative to the germline gene, one junction end is altered; a read error may explain this. The V gene is TRBV9, the J gene TRBJ2-7; D ambiguous. The CDR3 has 14 residues. Looked up from germline, CDR1 is SGDLS and CDR2 is YYNGEE. CDR3 region: CASSVGSAYGEQCF. CDR3 bases: TGTGCCAGCAGCGTAGGTTCAGCTTATGGCGAGCAGTGCTTC.

At least ten counts were recorded for this clonotype. The V call is TRBV15, the J call TRBJ2-1; 11 bases line up with TRBD2. V gave up 5 bases and J gave up 7 bases; unmatched junction bases: 7. This CDR3 spans 15 amino acids. In germline, CDR1 is LNHNV, CDR2 YYDKDF (reference sequence). DNA for the CDR3: TGTGCCACCAGCCTGACTAGCGGGACTTATAATGAGCAGTTCTTC. Protein product: CATSLTSGTYNEQFF.

This clonotype was recorded many times. Here the CDR3 reads CASSRELTYEQYF. The CDR3 DNA follows: TGTGCCAGCAGTAGAGAACTAACCTACGAGCAGTACTTC. The chain employs TRBV12-3 or TRBV12-4 and TRBJ2-7; D is unresolved. Trimming removed 5 bases at V and 2 bases at J, with 10 bases between. The CDR3 contains 13 residues.

This chain uses TRBV9 with TRBJ2-3; 10 bases align to TRBD2. The DNA end lines up better with TRBJ2-7; the J call may be wrong. The CDR3 has 14 residues. CDR1 and CDR2 (germline): SGDLS, YYNGEE. The CDR3 nucleotides read TGTGCCAGCAGCTCGGGACTAGCGTGGGACGAGCAGTACTTC. Translation gives CASSSGLAWDEQYF.

This clonotype was counted between two and nine times. J is TRBJ2-1 and V is TRBV19; 7 bases map to TRBD1. This CDR3 comprises 12 residues. Germline loops: CDR1 LNHDA, CDR2 SQIVND (reference sequence). Losses at the gene ends were 9 bases for V and 7 bases for J; bases not matched to a gene: 6. CDR3 coding DNA: TGTGCCAGGACCGACAGGGCAAATGAGCAGTTCTTC. This translates into CARTDRANEQFF.

This clonotype was counted at least ten times. The chain carries TRBV6-1 and TRBJ1-5; D ambiguous. The CDR3 is 12 residues long. Germline V gene lookup returns CDR1 MNHNS and CDR2 SASEGT. Deletions cut 6 bases from V and 9 bases from J, with 12 bases between. DNA for the CDR3: TGTGCCAGCAGCACCCCCCCAAGGCCCCAGCATTTT. This sequence encodes CASSTPPRPQHF.

This clonotype was counted at least ten times. The V and J genes are TRBV2 and TRBJ1-2; D remains unclear. The length of the CDR3 is 14 residues. CDR1 and CDR2 (germline): SNHLY, FYNNEI. Trimming took 4 bases from V and 2 from J, leaving 11 bases between them. CDR3 nucleotides: TGTGCCAGCAGTGCCCGGGGTGGAAACTATGGCTACACCTTC. Its protein product is CASSARGGNYGYTF.

This clonotype was counted a few times. V gene TRBV20-1 combines with J gene TRBJ2-7; 8 nucleotides line up with TRBD2. V lost 1 base to trimming and J lost 3 bases; unmatched junction nucleotides: 8. The CDR3 covers 15 residues. Germline V gene lookup returns CDR1 DFQATT and CDR2 SNEGSKA (reference sequence). The CDR3 sequence is CSARVLGTSHYEQYF. The CDR3 DNA follows: TGCAGTGCTAGAGTGTTGGGGACTAGTCACTACGAGCAGTACTTC.

This clonotype was detected a few times. The chain combines TRBV27 with TRBJ2-7; D might be TRBD2 (5 bases). The CDR3 sequence is 13 residues long. Trimming cost V 5 bases and J 4 bases, with 12 bases left between them. Germline V gene sequence: CDR1 MNHEY, CDR2 SMNVEV (reference sequence). Here the CDR3 reads CASSTRRGYEQYF. In DNA form, the CDR3 reads TGTGCCAGCAGTACCCGGCGCGGGTACGAGCAGTACTTC.

The table lists this clonotype with many counts. The chain couples TRBV29-1 to TRBJ1-2; no reliable D call. The CDR3 is 13 amino acids. Trimming removed 3 bases at V and 4 bases at J, with 12 bases between. The germline V gene encodes CDR1 SQVTM and CDR2 ANQGSEA. The CDR3 reads CSVEVLGVYGYTF. The CDR3 nucleotides read TGCAGCGTTGAGGTGCTTGGGGTCTATGGCTACACCTTC.

This clonotype was counted at least ten times. The V call is TRBV27, the J call TRBJ2-1, with D unclear. In germline, CDR1 is MNHEY, CDR2 SMNVEV (reference sequence). Trimming took 4 bases from V and 10 from J, leaving 14 bases between them. The CDR3 covers 13 residues. Written as DNA, the CDR3 is TGTGCCAGCAGTTCCCCCGCCGGGTGGGAGCAGTTCTTC. Translation: CASSSPAGWEQFF.

This clonotype was detected ten times or more. The chain has TRBV27 and TRBJ1-1; D perhaps matches TRBD1 (6 bases). The CDR3 totals 13 residues. Germline CDR1 and CDR2: MNHEY and SMNVEV (reference sequence). The V gene lost 4 bases and the J gene lost 7 bases, with 13 bases spanning the gap. The CDR3 is CASSYWGGREAFF. The DNA for the CDR3 is TGTGCCAGCAGTTACTGGGGGGGGCGTGAAGCTTTCTTT.